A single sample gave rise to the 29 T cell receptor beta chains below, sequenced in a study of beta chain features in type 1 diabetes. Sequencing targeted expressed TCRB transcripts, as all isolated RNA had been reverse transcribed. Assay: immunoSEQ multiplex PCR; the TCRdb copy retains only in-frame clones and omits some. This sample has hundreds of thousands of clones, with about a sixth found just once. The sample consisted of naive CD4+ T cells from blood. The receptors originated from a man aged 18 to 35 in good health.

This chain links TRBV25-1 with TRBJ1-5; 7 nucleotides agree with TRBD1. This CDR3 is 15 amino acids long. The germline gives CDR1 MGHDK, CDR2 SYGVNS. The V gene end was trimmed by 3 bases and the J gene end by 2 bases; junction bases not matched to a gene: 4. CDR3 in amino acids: CASSDGGGGNQPQHF. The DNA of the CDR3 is TGTGCCAGCAGTGACGGAGGGGGCGGCAATCAGCCCCAGCATTTT. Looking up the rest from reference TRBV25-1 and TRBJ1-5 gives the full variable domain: EADIYQTPRYLVIGTGKKITLECSQTMGHDKMYWYQQDPGMELHLIHYSYGVNSTEKGDLSSESTVSRIRTEHFPLTLESARPSHTSQYLCASSDGGGGNQPQHFGDGTRLSIL.

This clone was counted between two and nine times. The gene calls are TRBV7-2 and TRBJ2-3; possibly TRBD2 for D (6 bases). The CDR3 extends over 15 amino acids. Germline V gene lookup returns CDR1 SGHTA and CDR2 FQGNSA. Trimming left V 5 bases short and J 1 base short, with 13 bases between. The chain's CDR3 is CASSLSGLRTDTQYF. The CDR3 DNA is TGTGCCAGCAGCCTGTCGGGACTCCGCACAGATACGCAGTATTTT.

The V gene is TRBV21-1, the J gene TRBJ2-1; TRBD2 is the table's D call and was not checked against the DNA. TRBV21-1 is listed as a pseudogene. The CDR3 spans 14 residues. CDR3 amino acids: CASTKRVSYNEQFF. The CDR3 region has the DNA TGTGCCAGCACCAAGCGGGTCTCCTACAATGAGCAGTTCTTC.

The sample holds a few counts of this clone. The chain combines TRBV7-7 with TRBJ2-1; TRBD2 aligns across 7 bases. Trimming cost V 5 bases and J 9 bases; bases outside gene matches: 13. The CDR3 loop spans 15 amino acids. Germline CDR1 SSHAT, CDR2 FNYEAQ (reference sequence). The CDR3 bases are TGTGCCAGCAGCCCAAGTGGGCGCGGGAGAGTTGAGCAGTTCTTC. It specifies CASSPSGRGRVEQFF.

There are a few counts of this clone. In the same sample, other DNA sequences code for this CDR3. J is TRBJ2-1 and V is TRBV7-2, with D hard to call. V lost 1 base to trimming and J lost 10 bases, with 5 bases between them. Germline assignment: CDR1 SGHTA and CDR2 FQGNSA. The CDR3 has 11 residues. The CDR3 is CASSLVSEQFF. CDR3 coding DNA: TGTGCCAGCAGCTTAGTCAGCGAGCAGTTCTTC.

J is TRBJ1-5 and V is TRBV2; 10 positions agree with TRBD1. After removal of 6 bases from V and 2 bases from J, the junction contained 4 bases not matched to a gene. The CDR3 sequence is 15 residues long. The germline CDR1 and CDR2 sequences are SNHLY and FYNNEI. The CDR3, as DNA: TGTGCCAGCAGCGGACAGGGGGTCGGCAATCAGCCCCAGCATTTT. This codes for CASSGQGVGNQPQHF.

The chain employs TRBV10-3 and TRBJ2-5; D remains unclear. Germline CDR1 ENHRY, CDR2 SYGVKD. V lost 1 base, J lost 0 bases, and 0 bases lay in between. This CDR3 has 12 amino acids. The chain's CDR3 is CAISEYQETQYF. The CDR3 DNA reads TGTGCCATCAGTGAGTACCAAGAGACCCAGTACTTC.

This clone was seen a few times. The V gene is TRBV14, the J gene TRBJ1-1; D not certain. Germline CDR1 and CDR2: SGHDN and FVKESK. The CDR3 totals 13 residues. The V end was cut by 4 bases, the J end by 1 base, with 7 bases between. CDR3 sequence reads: CASSRLRNTEAFF. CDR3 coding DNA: TGTGCCAGCAGCCGACTGAGGAACACTGAAGCTTTCTTT.

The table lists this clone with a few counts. The CDR3 DNA reads as TGTGCCAGCAGCTTAAGGGGATGGGGGATATCTGAGATGAACACTGAAGCTTTCTTT. Protein product: CASSLRGWGISEMNTEAFF. V gene TRBV7-3 combines with J gene TRBJ1-1; weak D call: TRBD1 (5 bases). Trimming pared 1 base from V and 0 bases from J, leaving 21 bases between. CDR3 length equals 19 residues. Germline CDR1 is SGHTA and CDR2 is FQGTGA.

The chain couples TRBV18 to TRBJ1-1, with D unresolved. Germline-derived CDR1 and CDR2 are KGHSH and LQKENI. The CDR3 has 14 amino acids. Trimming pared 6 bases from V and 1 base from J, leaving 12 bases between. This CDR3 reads CASSRETRNTEAFF. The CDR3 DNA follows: TGTGCCAGCTCTCGAGAGACTCGGAACACTGAAGCTTTCTTT.

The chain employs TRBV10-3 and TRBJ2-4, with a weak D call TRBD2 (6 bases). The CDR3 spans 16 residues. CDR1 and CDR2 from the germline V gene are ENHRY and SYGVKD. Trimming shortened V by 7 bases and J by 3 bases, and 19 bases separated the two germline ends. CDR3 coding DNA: TGTGCCATCACCCCCGTGGAGGGTCTTGTCAAAAACATTCAGTACTTC. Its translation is CAITPVEGLVKNIQYF.

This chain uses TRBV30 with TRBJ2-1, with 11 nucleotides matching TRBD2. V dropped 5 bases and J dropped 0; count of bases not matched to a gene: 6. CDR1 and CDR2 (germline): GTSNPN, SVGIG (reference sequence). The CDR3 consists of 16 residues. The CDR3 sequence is CAWVVAGGGSYNEQFF. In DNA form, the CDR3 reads TGTGCCTGGGTTGTAGCGGGAGGGGGCTCCTACAATGAGCAGTTCTTC.

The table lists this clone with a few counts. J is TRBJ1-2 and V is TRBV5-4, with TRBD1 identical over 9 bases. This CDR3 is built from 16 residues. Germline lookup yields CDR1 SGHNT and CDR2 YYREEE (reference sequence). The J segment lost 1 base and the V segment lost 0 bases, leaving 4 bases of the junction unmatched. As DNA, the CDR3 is TGTGCCAGCAGCTTGGCCCGGACAGGGGATAACTATGGCTACACCTTC. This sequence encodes CASSLARTGDNYGYTF.

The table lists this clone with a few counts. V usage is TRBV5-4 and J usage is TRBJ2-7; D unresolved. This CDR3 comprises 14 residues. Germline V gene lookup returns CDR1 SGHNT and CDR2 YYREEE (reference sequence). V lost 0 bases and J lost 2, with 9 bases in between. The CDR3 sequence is CASSLGVSTYEQYF. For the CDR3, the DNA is TGTGCCAGCAGCTTGGGGGTCAGCACCTACGAGCAGTACTTC. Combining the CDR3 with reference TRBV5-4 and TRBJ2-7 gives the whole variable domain ETGVTQSPTHLIKTRGQQVTLRCSSQSGHNTVSWYQQALGQGPQFIFQYYREEENGRGNFPPRFSGLQFPNYSSELNVNALELDDSALYLCASSLGVSTYEQYFGPGTRLTVT.

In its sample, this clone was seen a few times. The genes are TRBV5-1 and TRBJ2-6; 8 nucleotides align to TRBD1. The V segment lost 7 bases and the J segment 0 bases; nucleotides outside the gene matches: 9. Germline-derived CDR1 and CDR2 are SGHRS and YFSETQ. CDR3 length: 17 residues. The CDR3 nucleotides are TGCGCCAGCTCCAGGACAGGGTCTGTCTCTGGGGCCAACGTCCTGACTTTC. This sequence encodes CASSRTGSVSGANVLTF.

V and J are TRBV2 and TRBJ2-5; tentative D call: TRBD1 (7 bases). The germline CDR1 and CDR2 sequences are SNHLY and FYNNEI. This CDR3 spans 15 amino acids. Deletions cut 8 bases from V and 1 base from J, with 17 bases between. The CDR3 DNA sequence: TGTGCCAGCGGAGGGACAGCTACTTTCCAAGAGACCCAGTACTTC. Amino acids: CASGGTATFQETQYF.

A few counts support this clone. This CDR3 is CASSQGYYGYTF. In nucleotides, the CDR3 is TGTGCCAGCAGTCAGGGCTACTATGGCTACACCTTC. The rearrangement joins TRBV2 to TRBJ1-2; TRBD1 is a possible D gene (5 bases). This CDR3 contains 12 residues. The V end lost 5 bases, the J end lost 3 bases, and 7 bases lay between the germline ends. Germline lookup yields CDR1 SNHLY and CDR2 FYNNEI.

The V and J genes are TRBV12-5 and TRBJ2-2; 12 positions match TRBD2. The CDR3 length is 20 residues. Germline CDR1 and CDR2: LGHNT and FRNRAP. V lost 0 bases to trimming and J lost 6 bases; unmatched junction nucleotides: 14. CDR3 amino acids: CASGLVTGLAGGRRPGELFF. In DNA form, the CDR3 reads TGTGCTAGTGGTTTGGTAACGGGCCTAGCGGGAGGGCGTAGGCCCGGGGAGCTGTTTTTT.

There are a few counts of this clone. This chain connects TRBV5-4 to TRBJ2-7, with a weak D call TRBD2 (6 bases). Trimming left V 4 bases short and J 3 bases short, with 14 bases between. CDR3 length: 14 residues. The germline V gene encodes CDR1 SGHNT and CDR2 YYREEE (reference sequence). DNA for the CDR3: TGTGCCAGCAGCATGGAGGCTAGCGACTACGAGCAGTACTTC. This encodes CASSMEASDYEQYF.

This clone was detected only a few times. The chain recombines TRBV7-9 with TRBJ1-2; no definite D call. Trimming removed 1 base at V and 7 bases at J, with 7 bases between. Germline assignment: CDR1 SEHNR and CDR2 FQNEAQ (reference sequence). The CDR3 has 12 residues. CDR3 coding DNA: TGTGCCAGCAGCTTAGGGCAGGCTGGCTACACCTTC. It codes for CASSLGQAGYTF.

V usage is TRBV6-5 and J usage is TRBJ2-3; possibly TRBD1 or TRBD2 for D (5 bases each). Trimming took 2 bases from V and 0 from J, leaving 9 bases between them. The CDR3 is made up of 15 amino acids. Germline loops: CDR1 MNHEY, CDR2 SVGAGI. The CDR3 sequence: CASSYLRDSTDTQYF. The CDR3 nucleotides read TGTGCCAGCAGTTACCTAAGGGACAGCACAGATACGCAGTATTTT.

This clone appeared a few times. The CDR3 is CASRRQGGSYEQYF. The CDR3 nucleotides read TGTGCCAGCCGACGCCAGGGGGGCTCCTACGAGCAGTACTTC. The chain couples TRBV11-2 to TRBJ2-7, with D possibly being TRBD1 (7 bases). This CDR3 is 14 amino acids long. Trimming left V 8 bases short and J 0 bases short, with 14 bases between. Looked up from germline, CDR1 is SGHAT and CDR2 is FQNNGV.

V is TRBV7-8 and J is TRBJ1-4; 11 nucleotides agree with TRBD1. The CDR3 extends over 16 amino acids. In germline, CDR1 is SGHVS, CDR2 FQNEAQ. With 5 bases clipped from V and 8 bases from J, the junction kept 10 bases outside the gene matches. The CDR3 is CASSPRDRGSKEKLFF. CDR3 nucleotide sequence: TGTGCCAGCAGCCCGAGGGACAGGGGGTCGAAGGAAAAACTGTTTTTT.

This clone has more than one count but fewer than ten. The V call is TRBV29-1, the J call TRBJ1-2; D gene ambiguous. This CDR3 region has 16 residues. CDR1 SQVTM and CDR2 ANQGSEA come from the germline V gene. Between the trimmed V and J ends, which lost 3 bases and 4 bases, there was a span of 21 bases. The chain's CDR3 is CSVEREESSLFYGYTF. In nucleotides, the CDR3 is TGCAGCGTTGAGCGGGAGGAAAGCTCCCTCTTCTATGGCTACACCTTC.

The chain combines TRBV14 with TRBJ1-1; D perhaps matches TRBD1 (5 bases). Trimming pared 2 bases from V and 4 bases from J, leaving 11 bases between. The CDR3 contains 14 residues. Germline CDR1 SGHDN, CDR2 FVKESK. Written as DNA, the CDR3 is TGTGCCAGCAGCCAACGGGGGAAGGGCACTGAAGCTTTCTTT. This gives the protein CASSQRGKGTEAFF.

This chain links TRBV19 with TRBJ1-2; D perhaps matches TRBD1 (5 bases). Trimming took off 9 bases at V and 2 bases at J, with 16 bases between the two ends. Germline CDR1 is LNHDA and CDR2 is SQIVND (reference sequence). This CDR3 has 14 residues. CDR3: CASQSWDLNYGYTF. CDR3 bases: TGTGCCAGCCAATCCTGGGACTTAAACTATGGCTACACCTTC.

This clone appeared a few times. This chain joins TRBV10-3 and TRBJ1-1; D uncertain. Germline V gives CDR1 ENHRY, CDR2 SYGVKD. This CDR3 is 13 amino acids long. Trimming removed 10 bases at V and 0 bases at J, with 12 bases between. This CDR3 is CATDGGMNTEAFF. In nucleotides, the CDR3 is TGTGCCACCGACGGTGGGATGAACACTGAAGCTTTCTTT.

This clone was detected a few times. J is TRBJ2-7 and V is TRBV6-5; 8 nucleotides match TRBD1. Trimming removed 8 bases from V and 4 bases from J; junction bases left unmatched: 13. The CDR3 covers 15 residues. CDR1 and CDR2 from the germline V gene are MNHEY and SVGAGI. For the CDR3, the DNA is TGTGCCAGCGTGACGCCCTCCGGGACAGGTTACGAGCAGTACTTC. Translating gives CASVTPSGTGYEQYF.

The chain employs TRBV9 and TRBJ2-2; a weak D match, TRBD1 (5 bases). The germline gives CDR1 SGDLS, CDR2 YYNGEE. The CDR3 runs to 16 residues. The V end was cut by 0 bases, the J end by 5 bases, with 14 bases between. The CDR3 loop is CASSVGPRVRTGELFF. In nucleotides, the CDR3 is TGTGCCAGCAGCGTAGGACCCAGGGTTAGAACCGGGGAGCTGTTTTTT. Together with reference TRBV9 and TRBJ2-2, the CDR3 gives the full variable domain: DSGVTQTPKHLITATGQRVTLRCSPRSGDLSVYWYQQSLDQGLQFLIQYYNGEERAKGNILERFSAQQFPDLHSELNLSSLELGDSALYFCASSVGPRVRTGELFFGEGSRLTVL.